This T cell receptor beta chain appears in the sequencing data of a study of T cell changes during pregnancy in multiple sclerosis. Here immunoSEQ multiplex PCR was the method, and the copy in TCRdb shows in-frame clones only, minus some. The sample gives just under 60,000 clones, about 91% of which show up once; approximately 0.85% is in the top ten. The germline CDR1 and CDR2 sequences are MNHEY and SVGAGI. The CDR3 has 14 residues. V was cut by 2 bases and J by 6 bases, with 10 bases left in between. The sample was peripheral blood, taken in the first trimester of pregnancy. The chain recombines TRBV6-5 with TRBJ2-2, with D possibly matching TRBD1 (6 bases). The origin of this receptor is a female donor with multiple sclerosis, enrolled in a pregnancy study. Here the CDR3 DNA reads TGTGCCAGCAGTTACCCCGGGACATCCGGGGAGCTGTTTTTT. Translation: CASSYPGTSGELFF.